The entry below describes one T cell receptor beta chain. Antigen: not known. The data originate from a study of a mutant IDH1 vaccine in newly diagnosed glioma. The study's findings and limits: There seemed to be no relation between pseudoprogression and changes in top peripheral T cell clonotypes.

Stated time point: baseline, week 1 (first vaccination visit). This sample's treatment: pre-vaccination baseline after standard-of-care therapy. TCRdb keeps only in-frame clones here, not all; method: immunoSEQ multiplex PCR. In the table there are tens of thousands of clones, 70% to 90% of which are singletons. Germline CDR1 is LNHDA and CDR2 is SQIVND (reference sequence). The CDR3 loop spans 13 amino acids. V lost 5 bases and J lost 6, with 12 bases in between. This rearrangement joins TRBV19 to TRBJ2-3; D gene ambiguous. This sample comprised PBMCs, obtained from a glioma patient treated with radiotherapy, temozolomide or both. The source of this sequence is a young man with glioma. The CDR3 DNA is TGTGCCAGTAGTCCCGGTCTGGGCGATACGCAGTATTTT. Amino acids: CASSPGLGDTQYF.